This TCR beta chain is from a study of T cell responses to AZD1222 COVID-19 vaccine. Study outcomes and limitations: Repertoires were obtained only post-peak T cell response. Within unmutated variant regions lay the reported targets of nearly half of spike-specific TCRs. Spike-specific TCR breadth rose after two AZD1222 doses, and depth rose as well. Baseline seropositivity occurred in only a handful of AZD1222 recipients.

Measured with immunoSEQ multiplex PCR; TCRdb has only the in-frame clones, and not every one. Here the sample spans 150,000 to 200,000 clones, about 87% being singletons. Trimming stripped 3 bases from V and 5 bases from J, with 10 bases between. The CDR3 runs 13 residues. CDR1 and CDR2 from the germline V gene are SGHTA and FQGNSA. Notes on this clone: Antigen: not known.

The sequence derives from an adult in good health. The sequenced sample was peripheral blood, obtained on day 0 of MenACWY control vaccination. This rearrangement joins TRBV7-2 to TRBJ2-5, with no clear D. CDR3 sequence: CASSFPREETQYF. CDR3 sequence (DNA): TGTGCCAGCAGCTTCCCCCGTGAGGAGACCCAGTACTTC.